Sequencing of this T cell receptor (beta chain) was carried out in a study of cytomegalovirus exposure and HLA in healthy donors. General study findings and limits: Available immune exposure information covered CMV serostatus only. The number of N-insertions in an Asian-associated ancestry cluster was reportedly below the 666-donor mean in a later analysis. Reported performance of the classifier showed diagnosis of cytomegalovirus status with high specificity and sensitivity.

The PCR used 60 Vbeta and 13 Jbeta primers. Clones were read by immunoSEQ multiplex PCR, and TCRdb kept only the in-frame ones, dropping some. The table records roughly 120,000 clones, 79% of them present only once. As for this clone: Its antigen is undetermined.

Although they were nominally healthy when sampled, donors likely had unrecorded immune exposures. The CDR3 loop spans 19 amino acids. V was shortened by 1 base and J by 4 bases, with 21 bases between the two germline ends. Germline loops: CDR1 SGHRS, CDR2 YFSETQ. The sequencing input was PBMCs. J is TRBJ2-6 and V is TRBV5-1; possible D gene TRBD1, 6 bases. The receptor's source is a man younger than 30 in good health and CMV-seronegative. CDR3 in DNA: TGCGCCAGCAGCTTGAGTACAGGGCCCCCCAGCACCGGGGCCAACGTCCTGACTTTC. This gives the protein CASSLSTGPPSTGANVLTF.